The 16 T cell receptor beta chains listed next were all sequenced from one sample in a study of regulatory T cells in long-lasting Graves disease (dated by TCRdb to about 2021). This sample's time point label indicates: persistent/refractory GD, antithyroid drugs over 5 years with positive TRAb. RNA was extracted from PBMCs in TRIzol for both TCR sequencing and RNA sequencing. The method was multiplex PCR. Sequencing instrument: Illumina HiSeq 4000. iRepertoire HTBI primers and Arm-PCR amplification of CDR3 regions were used to construct TCR beta libraries. TCRdb reworked the public reads: Q25 trimming with fastp, MiXCR clone assembly, productive beta chains retained. A single entry per CDR3 protein holds the most common genes and DNA from its merged rows. This sample holds roughly 470,000 distinct CDR3 sequences; less than 25% were observed only once. The ten largest clones add up to approximately 7.8% of the sample.

The sample here was peripheral blood mononuclear cells (PBMCs), taken when the disease was refractory, from a patient treated with antithyroid drugs. These receptors originate from a female donor with Graves disease.

The chain combines TRBV30 with TRBJ2-7; 7 bases align to TRBD2. J was trimmed by 8 bases and V by 8 bases; bases with no gene match: 6. Germline-derived CDR1 and CDR2 are GTSNPN and SVGIG (reference sequence). The length of the CDR3 is 10 residues. The CDR3 DNA sequence: TGTGCCGCTAGCGGTGCTAAGCAGTACTTC. Its protein product is CAASGAKQYF.

The chain is built from TRBV5-5 and TRBJ1-1; D not certain. V shed 6 bases and J shed 4 bases, with 13 bases lying between them. The length of the CDR3 is 13 residues. The germline V gene encodes CDR1 SGHKS and CDR2 YYEKEE (reference sequence). CDR3 bases: TGTGCCAGCACCTTAGGCATTAGCACTGAAGCTTTCTTT. This translates into CASTLGISTEAFF.

This clonotype was observed at least ten times. J is TRBJ1-2 and V is TRBV28; 7 nucleotides agree with TRBD1. The V segment lost 6 bases and the J segment 1 base; nucleotides outside the gene matches: 2. Germline V gene lookup returns CDR1 MDHEN and CDR2 SYDVKM. The CDR3 length is 13 residues. The CDR3 nucleotides are TGTGCCAGCAGGGGACAGCATAACTATGGCTACACCTTC. Translated: CASRGQHNYGYTF.

This clonotype was counted ten times or more. The chain is built from TRBV2 and TRBJ1-2; 9 bases agree with TRBD1. Germline CDR1 reads SNHLY; CDR2 reads FYNNEI. The CDR3 sequence is 16 residues long. V trimming: 6 bases; J trimming: 3 bases; junction bases outside the gene matches: 11. The CDR3 region has the DNA TGTGCCAGCAGGGGAACAGGGGGCGCAGTGCACTATGGCTACACCTTC. It codes for CASRGTGGAVHYGYTF.

There are many counts of this clonotype. The genes are TRBV2 and TRBJ2-7; D perhaps matches TRBD2 (5 bases). V was cut by 4 bases and J by 4 bases, with 11 bases left in between. Germline CDR1 and CDR2: SNHLY and FYNNEI. CDR3 length equals 13 residues. The DNA of the CDR3 is TGTGCCAGCAGTGGAGGGAGTAAATACGAGCAGTACTTC. The encoded protein is CASSGGSKYEQYF.

Only a few counts were recorded for this clonotype. V usage is TRBV7-8 and J usage is TRBJ2-2; TRBD2 agrees at 8 bases. V lost 5 bases, J lost 6 bases, and 11 bases stayed unmatched. Per germline, CDR1 SGHVS and CDR2 FQNEAQ. There are 16 residues in the CDR3. The CDR3 protein is CASSEEASGRSGELFF. Written as DNA, the CDR3 is TGTGCCAGCAGCGAAGAAGCCAGCGGGAGATCCGGGGAGCTGTTTTTT.

This clonotype has at least ten counts. The rearrangement uses TRBV5-1 and TRBJ2-7; TRBD1 matches 8 bases. Losses at the gene ends were 4 bases for V and 6 bases for J; bases not matched to a gene: 9. This CDR3 contains 14 residues. Germline assignment: CDR1 SGHRS and CDR2 YFSETQ. CDR3 amino acids: CASSAGQGFGEQYF. In DNA form, the CDR3 reads TGCGCCAGCAGCGCAGGACAGGGATTCGGCGAGCAGTACTTC.

Only a few counts were recorded for this clonotype. The rearrangement uses TRBV7-3 and TRBJ2-7; 14 bases are a match to TRBD2. The CDR3 runs to 15 residues. Trimming took 1 base from V and 6 from J; bases not matched to a gene: 2. Germline loops: CDR1 SGHTA, CDR2 FQGTGA. The CDR3 loop reads CASSLSGTSGSEQYF. The CDR3 DNA reads as TGTGCCAGCAGCTTAAGCGGGACTAGCGGGAGCGAGCAGTACTTC.

The rearrangement uses TRBV19 and TRBJ2-7; weak D call: TRBD1 (5 bases). With 5 bases removed from V and 2 bases from J, the gap between germline ends came to 19 bases. This CDR3 region has 16 residues. From germline, CDR1 is LNHDA and CDR2 SQIVND (reference sequence). The CDR3 sequence: CASSVDGAGIAYEQYF. The CDR3 DNA reads as TGTGCCAGTAGTGTTGATGGGGCAGGAATCGCCTACGAGCAGTACTTC. The variable domain in full, with the rest retrieved from reference TRBV19 and TRBJ2-7, is DGGITQSPKYLFRKEGQNVTLSCEQNLNHDAMYWYRQDPGQGLRLIYYSQIVNDFQKGDIAEGYSVSREKKESFPLTVTSAQKNPTAFYLCASSVDGAGIAYEQYFGPGTRLTVT.

This clonotype was detected many times. The J gene is TRBJ1-6, the V gene TRBV10-3; D perhaps matches TRBD1 (6 bases). The V end lost 6 bases, the J end lost 5 bases, and 14 bases lay between the germline ends. The CDR3 consists of 15 residues. Germline loops: CDR1 ENHRY, CDR2 SYGVKD. The CDR3 region has the DNA TGTGCCATCAGGGGAGGGGGGTCTCATAATTCACCCCTCCACTTT. Translation: CAIRGGGSHNSPLHF.

The chain is built from TRBV30 and TRBJ2-1, with 12 bases identical to TRBD2. This CDR3 has 13 residues. In germline, CDR1 is GTSNPN, CDR2 SVGIG (reference sequence). Losses at the gene ends were 3 bases for V and 9 bases for J; bases not matched to a gene: 3. The CDR3 loop reads CAWRTSGSGEQFF. CDR3 DNA: TGTGCCTGGAGGACTAGCGGGAGCGGTGAGCAGTTCTTC.

The chain has TRBV3-1 and TRBJ1-2; 7 bases agree with TRBD1. CDR1 LGHDT and CDR2 YNNKEL come from the germline V gene (reference sequence). This CDR3 is 16 amino acids long. V was pared by 4 bases and J by 0 bases, with 8 bases of the junction left unmatched. The CDR3 protein is CASSPTGYSSNYGYTF. The CDR3 DNA is TGTGCCAGCAGCCCGACAGGGTACAGTTCTAACTATGGCTACACCTTC.

The table lists this clonotype with a few counts. A single base separates this from a much larger clone, so it may be a read error. The CDR3 does not end in the conserved phenylalanine or tryptophan, so this is likely a read error. This chain links TRBV12-3 or TRBV12-4 with TRBJ2-7; D unresolved. The CDR3 sequence is 14 residues long. The ends were cut back, 4 bases at V and 5 bases at J, with 15 bases in the middle. Written as DNA, the CDR3 is TGTGCCAGCAGTTCCCGTATGAGTGACAACGAGCAGTACCTC. Protein: CASSSRMSDNEQYL.

This clonotype was observed at least ten times. The V call is TRBV27, the J call TRBJ1-2; perhaps TRBD1 as D (5 bases). V gave up 0 bases and J gave up 6 bases, with 17 bases separating them. The CDR3 contains 16 residues. CDR1 MNHEY and CDR2 SMNVEV come from the germline V gene (reference sequence). CDR3 nucleotides: TGTGCCAGCAGTTTATCGACGACAGCTTTTCAAGATGGCTACACCTTC. Translated, it gives CASSLSTTAFQDGYTF.

This clonotype was counted at least ten times. This sequence joins TRBV12-3 or TRBV12-4 and TRBJ2-7; 7 bases are a match to TRBD2. Trimming at V came to 0 bases and at J to 0 bases, leaving 5 bases not matched to a gene. CDR3 length: 16 amino acids. The CDR3: CASSLAIAGISYEQYF. For the CDR3, the DNA is TGTGCCAGCAGTTTAGCCATAGCGGGTATCTCCTACGAGCAGTACTTC.

The chain combines TRBV10-2 with TRBJ2-2; 9 positions match TRBD2. V dropped 7 bases and J dropped 4; count of bases not matched to a gene: 7. CDR1 is WSHSY and CDR2 is SAAADI in the germline V gene. The CDR3 contains 15 residues. Written as DNA, the CDR3 is TGCGCCAGCAAGGTAGCGGGAGTAGTCACCGGGGAGCTGTTTTTT. It is translated as CASKVAGVVTGELFF.